This T cell receptor beta chain was sequenced in a study of OX40 agonist ivuxolimab in advanced cancers. Study-wide context: Hepatocellular carcinoma, melanoma, renal cell or head and neck cancer affected the dose-escalation patients. Among those treated, three patients had partial responses, one with hepatocellular carcinoma and two with cutaneous melanoma.

Patients were ruled out by autoimmune disease history or systemic immunosuppression. This clone came up a few times. V shed 0 bases and J shed 0 bases, with 11 bases lying between them. The CDR3 is made up of 15 amino acids. Germline CDR1 is GTSNPN and CDR2 is SVGIG (reference sequence). Sequenced by immunoSEQ multiplex PCR; TCRdb stores in-frame clones only, minus some. The repertoire holds about 18,000 clones, more than 75% seen once, with about 15% in the top ten. Sequencing was performed on CD4+ or CD8+ T cells sorted from blood, taken in a trial of the OX40 agonist ivuxolimab. The rearrangement links TRBV30 to TRBJ1-1; tentative D call: TRBD1 (5 bases). This TCR was recovered from an adult with an advanced solid tumor such as melanoma, head and neck, liver or kidney cancer. CDR3 DNA sequence: TGTGCCTGGAGTGTACGAGGACACATGAACACTGAAGCTTTCTTT. Translating gives CAWSVRGHMNTEAFF.